Presented here are 21 T cell receptor beta chains from one specimen sequenced in a study of shared clonotypes between healthy human individuals. Libraries were prepared by immunoSEQ multiplex PCR; TCRdb keeps only in-frame clonotypes and omits some of them. Counted here are around 2.5 million clones, approximately 93% occurring once; the ten biggest clones make up 0.36%. Sequences were obtained from naive CD4+ T cells from PBMCs. Subset meaning: CD45RA+ positively selected. These receptors were obtained from a man aged 18 to 35 in good health. Some clones in this sample may be carry-over from other donors' samples.

This chain uses TRBV6-5 with TRBJ2-1; 8 nucleotides align to TRBD1. Germline assignment: CDR1 MNHEY and CDR2 SVGAGI. The CDR3 contains 15 residues. Germline trimming cut 3 bases from V and 5 bases from J; bases unmatched to any gene: 6. The CDR3 DNA is TGTGCCAGCAGTTATACAGGGGGTATCGACAATGAGCAGTTCTTC. Translation gives CASSYTGGIDNEQFF.

The table lists this clone with a count of one. This chain uses TRBV15 with TRBJ2-2; unclear D gene. The CDR3 contains 14 residues. Germline CDR1 and CDR2: LNHNV and YYDKDF (reference sequence). The V end lost 9 bases, the J end lost 0 bases, and 11 bases lay between the germline ends. The CDR3 coding sequence is TGTGCCACTAAGCGAGCAGCGAACACCGGGGAGCTGTTTTTT. Translation: CATKRAANTGELFF.

The V and J genes are TRBV7-2 and TRBJ2-5, with 13 positions matching TRBD2. The CDR3 contains 17 residues. Germline V gene lookup returns CDR1 SGHTA and CDR2 FQGNSA. The ends lost 5 bases at V and 5 bases at J; junction bases unmatched: 11. CDR3 loop: CASSLTSGRADEETQYF. The CDR3 DNA follows: TGTGCCAGCAGCCTAACTAGCGGGAGGGCGGATGAGGAGACCCAGTACTTC. Combining the CDR3 with reference TRBV7-2 and TRBJ2-5 gives the whole variable domain GAGVSQSPSNKVTEKGKDVELRCDPISGHTALYWYRQSLGQGLEFLIYFQGNSAPDKSGLPSDRFSAERTGGSVSTLTIQRTQQEDSAVYLCASSLTSGRADEETQYFGPGTRLLVL.

The chain is built from TRBV7-6 and TRBJ2-1; D remains unclear. Germline V CDR1 and CDR2: SGHVS, FNYEAQ. The CDR3 contains 15 residues. The ends were cut back, 4 bases at V and 6 bases at J, with 16 bases in the middle. CDR3 amino acids: CASSSPFLGVNEQFF. In DNA, the CDR3 is TGTGCCAGCAGCTCCCCATTTTTAGGAGTCAATGAGCAGTTCTTC.

A note on this clone: Other DNA sequences in this sample translate to the same CDR3. The chain couples TRBV7-9 to TRBJ2-3; D remains ambiguous. Germline V gives CDR1 SEHNR, CDR2 FQNEAQ (reference sequence). This CDR3 comprises 14 residues. Trimming took 0 bases from V and 0 from J, leaving 4 bases between them. CDR3 DNA sequence: TGTGCCAGCAGCTTAGCCGGCAGCACAGATACGCAGTATTTT. Protein: CASSLAGSTDTQYF.

The chain employs TRBV18 and TRBJ1-1; maybe TRBD1 (5 bases). Trimming took off 6 bases at V and 0 bases at J, with 17 bases between the two ends. This CDR3 contains 16 residues. In germline, CDR1 is KGHSH, CDR2 LQKENI. The CDR3 DNA is TGTGCCAGCTCCCCCCAGGGAATCCCCGTGAACACTGAAGCTTTCTTT. Protein: CASSPQGIPVNTEAFF.

The rearrangement links TRBV30 to TRBJ2-2, with 11 bases matching TRBD2. Trimming removed 2 bases from V and 4 bases from J; junction bases left unmatched: 3. The CDR3 has 15 residues. Germline V gene lookup returns CDR1 GTSNPN and CDR2 SVGIG (reference sequence). CDR3 protein: CAWSRGLAGTGELFF. CDR3 DNA sequence: TGTGCCTGGAGTCGTGGACTAGCGGGCACCGGGGAGCTGTTTTTT. The full variable domain, in which reference TRBV30 and TRBJ2-2 provide the parts outside the CDR3, is SQTIHQWPATLVQPVGSPLSLECTVEGTSNPNLYWYRQAAGRGLQLLFYSVGIGQISSEVPQNLSASRPQDRQFILSSKKLLLSDSGFYLCAWSRGLAGTGELFFGEGSRLTVL.

The CDR3 loop reads CASSPGLGLSYGYTF. The CDR3 nucleotides read TGTGCCAGCAGTCCAGGACTCGGACTGAGCTATGGCTACACCTTC. J is TRBJ1-2 and V is TRBV6-6; D call uncertain. Trimming took 5 bases from V and 4 from J, leaving 17 bases between them. This CDR3 region has 15 residues. The germline V gene has CDR1 MNHNY and CDR2 SVGAGI (reference sequence).

V and J are TRBV2 and TRBJ1-1, with D perhaps TRBD1 (5 bases). CDR3 length: 13 residues. Germline CDR1 reads SNHLY; CDR2 reads FYNNEI. Trimming removed 7 bases from V and 5 bases from J, with 14 bases in between. Here the CDR3 DNA reads TGTGCCAGCACGAAAGACAGCAGGACTGAAGCTTTCTTT. As protein: CASTKDSRTEAFF. Using reference TRBV2 and TRBJ1-1 for the parts outside the CDR3, the full variable domain is EPEVTQTPSHQVTQMGQEVILRCVPISNHLYFYWYRQILGQKVEFLVSFYNNEISEKSEIFDDQFSVERPDGSNFTLKIRSTKLEDSAMYFCASTKDSRTEAFFGQGTRLTVV.

The CDR3 DNA reads TGTGCCAGCAGAAGGGACAAACTCACTGAAGCTTTCTTT. Protein product: CASRRDKLTEAFF. This chain links TRBV6-5 with TRBJ1-1, with a tentative D call TRBD1 (6 bases). Germline V gene sequence: CDR1 MNHEY, CDR2 SVGAGI. This CDR3 has 13 residues. V lost 6 bases to trimming and J lost 4 bases, with 12 bases between them.

This clone showed up just once. The gene calls are TRBV28 and TRBJ1-5, with 8 bases fitting TRBD1. CDR1 is MDHEN, CDR2 SYDVKM, per germline. The CDR3 runs to 16 residues. The J segment lost 3 bases and the V segment lost 4 bases, leaving 8 bases of the junction unmatched. CDR3 protein: CASSSHDRGANQPQHF. The DNA of the CDR3 is TGTGCCAGCAGTTCCCACGACAGGGGCGCCAATCAGCCCCAGCATTTT.

The chain employs TRBV5-6 and TRBJ2-7; 9 bases fit TRBD1. CDR3 size: 14 residues. Germline V lookup: CDR1 SGHDT, CDR2 YYEEEE. Trimming at V came to 4 bases and at J to 3 bases, leaving 5 bases not matched to a gene. CDR3 protein: CASSTTGQGYEQYF. In DNA, the CDR3 is TGTGCCAGCAGCACTACGGGACAGGGCTACGAGCAGTACTTC.

This clone is a singleton in its sample. The CDR3 DNA is TGTGCCTGGAGTGTTGGGGCAGGGGAGTACGAGCAGTACTTC. It encodes CAWSVGAGEYEQYF. The rearrangement uses TRBV30 and TRBJ2-7, with D possibly TRBD1 on 6 matching bases. With 0 bases removed from V and 4 bases from J, the gap between germline ends came to 13 bases. Germline V CDR1 and CDR2: GTSNPN, SVGIG (reference sequence). The CDR3 consists of 14 residues.

The chain recombines TRBV11-2 with TRBJ2-3; TRBD1 or TRBD2 may be the D gene (6 bases each). The germline V and J ends were trimmed by 5 bases and 9 bases, with 15 bases remaining between them. This CDR3 contains 13 residues. Germline V CDR1 and CDR2: SGHAT, FQNNGV. CDR3 amino acids: CASSLFGGQTQYF. The DNA for the CDR3 is TGTGCCAGCAGCCTTTTTGGGGGGCAAACGCAGTATTTT.

The sample holds one count of this clone. The rearrangement links TRBV6-6 to TRBJ2-7, with D uncertain. The CDR3 has 16 residues. V was trimmed by 3 bases and J by 3 bases, leaving 18 bases between them. CDR1 is MNHNY and CDR2 is SVGAGI in the germline V gene (reference sequence). The CDR3 DNA is TGTGCCAGCAGTTATCCTGAGAAGACCCAGTACTACGAGCAGTACTTC. It specifies CASSYPEKTQYYEQYF.

As regards this clone: Sequence at one end of the junction differs from germline and may be a read error. This chain joins TRBV6-5 and TRBJ1-1, with D tentatively TRBD1 (6 bases). Germline V gene lookup returns CDR1 MNHEY and CDR2 SVGAGI. The CDR3 extends over 13 amino acids. The CDR3: CASSYLGDTEAFF. CDR3 in DNA: TGTGCCAGCAGTTACTTAGGGGACACAGAAGCTTTCTTT.

The rearrangement links TRBV21-1 to TRBJ2-3; TRBD2, the D gene given by the table, was not confirmed from the DNA. TRBV21-1 is assigned pseudogene status. The CDR3 covers 17 residues. In DNA, the CDR3 is TGTGCCAGCAGCAAAGTTCAACTAGCGGGAGGAGGAGATACGCAGTATTTT. It is translated as CASSKVQLAGGGDTQYF.

V is TRBV10-3 and J is TRBJ1-1, with 9 bases identical to TRBD1. The V gene's germline CDR1 is ENHRY and CDR2 SYGVKD. There are 18 residues in the CDR3. J gave up 4 bases and V 10 bases, and 22 bases lay outside the gene matches. The CDR3 here is CATGPGTGRGRRGTEAFF. The CDR3 DNA is TGTGCCACGGGACCGGGGACAGGGAGAGGACGGAGGGGCACTGAAGCTTTCTTT.

The chain carries TRBV5-5 and TRBJ1-5, with D maybe TRBD1 (5 bases). CDR1 is SGHKS and CDR2 is YYEKEE in the germline V gene (reference sequence). This CDR3 region has 17 residues. V shed 0 bases and J shed 2 bases, with 15 bases lying between them. The CDR3 coding sequence is TGTGCCAGCAGCTTGGAACGGCAACTGGGGGGCAATCAGCCCCAGCATTTT. It yields the protein CASSLERQLGGNQPQHF.

On this clone itself: It is likely a read error, because the conserved phenylalanine at the end of the CDR3 is missing. The DNA is omitted, as the CDR3 cannot be located on it reliably, and the CDR3 follows TCRdb's listing. The gene calls are TRBV11-2 and TRBJ2-7; no DNA check was done on the table's D call, TRBD1. Germline-derived CDR1 and CDR2 are SGHAT and FQNNGV. Including both end residues, the CDR3 is 13 amino acids long. This CDR3 reads CASSLDLKDTAIL.

The rearrangement uses TRBV6-1 and TRBJ2-7, with D perhaps matching TRBD2 (5 bases). Trimming cost V 5 bases and J 2 bases, with 16 bases left between them. The CDR3 contains 15 residues. Per the germline V gene, CDR1 is MNHNS and CDR2 is SASEGT. CDR3 DNA sequence: TGTGCCAGCAGTCACAGTAGCGCGACCCCCTACGAGCAGTACTTC. This codes for CASSHSSATPYEQYF.